This T cell receptor (beta chain) was sequenced for a study of T cells in narcolepsy. Across the study: Enrolled donors included narcolepsy type 1 or type 2 patients and healthy controls.

Of note for this clone: Antigen specificity is unknown.

This CDR3 region has 15 residues. V gave up 0 bases and J gave up 2 bases; unmatched junction bases: 3. Germline CDR1 reads SGHRS; CDR2 reads YFSETQ. Points from the study as a whole: Some memory CD4+ repertoires had no autoreactive clone sequences. Same-patient CSF and blood CD4+ T cell clonotypes included HCRT-specific and TRIB2-specific autoreactive ones.

Sequencing was performed with immunoSEQ multiplex PCR; in TCRdb, only in-frame clones are kept and a portion is missing. The table records tens of thousands of clones, around 84% of them present only once. The sample taken for sequencing was memory (CD45RA-) CD4+ T cells from blood. The source of this sequence is a human donor in good health. V is TRBV5-1 and J is TRBJ2-5; 8 bases match TRBD1. As DNA, the CDR3 is TGCGCCAGCAGCTTGGGACAGGGGATACAAGAGACCCAGTACTTC. Its protein product is CASSLGQGIQETQYF.